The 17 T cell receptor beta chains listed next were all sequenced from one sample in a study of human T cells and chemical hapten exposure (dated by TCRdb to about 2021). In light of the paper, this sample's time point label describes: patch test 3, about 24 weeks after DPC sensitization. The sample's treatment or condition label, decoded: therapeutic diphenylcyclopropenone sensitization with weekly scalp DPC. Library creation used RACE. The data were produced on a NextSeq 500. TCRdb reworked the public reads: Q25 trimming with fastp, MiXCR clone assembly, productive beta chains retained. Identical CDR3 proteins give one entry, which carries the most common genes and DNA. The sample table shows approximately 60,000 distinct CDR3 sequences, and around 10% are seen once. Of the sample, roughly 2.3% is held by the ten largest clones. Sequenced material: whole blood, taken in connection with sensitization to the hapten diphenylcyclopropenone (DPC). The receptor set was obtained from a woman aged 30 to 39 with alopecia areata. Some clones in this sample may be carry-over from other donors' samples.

The CDR3 protein is CSARGVAGGIDTQYF. The DNA for the CDR3 is TGCAGTGCTAGAGGAGTAGCGGGAGGAATAGATACGCAGTATTTT. V is TRBV20-1 and J is TRBJ2-3; 10 bases line up with TRBD2. The length of the CDR3 is 15 residues. Trimming took 1 base from V and 5 from J; bases not matched to a gene: 6. Germline V lookup: CDR1 DFQATT, CDR2 SNEGSKA (reference sequence).

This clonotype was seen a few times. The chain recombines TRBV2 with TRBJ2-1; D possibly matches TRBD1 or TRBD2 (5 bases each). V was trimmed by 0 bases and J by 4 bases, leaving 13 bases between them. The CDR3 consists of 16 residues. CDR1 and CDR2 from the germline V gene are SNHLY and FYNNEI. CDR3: CASSEAQRGSYNEQFF. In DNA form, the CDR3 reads TGTGCCAGCAGTGAAGCTCAACGGGGCAGTTACAATGAGCAGTTCTTC.

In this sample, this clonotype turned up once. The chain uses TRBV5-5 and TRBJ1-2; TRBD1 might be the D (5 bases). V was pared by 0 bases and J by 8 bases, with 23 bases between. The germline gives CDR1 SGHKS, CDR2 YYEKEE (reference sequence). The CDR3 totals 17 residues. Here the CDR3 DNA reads TGTGCCAGCAGCTTGGCATCAGGGCTCGGGTATGGTGTAGGCTACACCTTC. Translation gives CASSLASGLGYGVGYTF.

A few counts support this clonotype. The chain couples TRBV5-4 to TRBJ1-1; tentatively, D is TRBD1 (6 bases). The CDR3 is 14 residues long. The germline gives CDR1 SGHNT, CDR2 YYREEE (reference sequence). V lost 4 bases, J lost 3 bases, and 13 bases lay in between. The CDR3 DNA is TGTGCCAGCAGCCTGGGACACGGGGACACTGAAGCTTTCTTT. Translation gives CASSLGHGDTEAFF.

Written as DNA, the CDR3 is TGCAGTGCTAGCCAGGGACAGATGAACACTGAAGCTTTCTTT. It translates to CSASQGQMNTEAFF. This chain uses TRBV20-1 with TRBJ1-1; 7 bases match TRBD1. From germline, CDR1 is DFQATT and CDR2 SNEGSKA (reference sequence). CDR3 length: 14 residues. The V gene end was trimmed by 3 bases and the J gene end by 0 bases; junction bases not matched to a gene: 4.

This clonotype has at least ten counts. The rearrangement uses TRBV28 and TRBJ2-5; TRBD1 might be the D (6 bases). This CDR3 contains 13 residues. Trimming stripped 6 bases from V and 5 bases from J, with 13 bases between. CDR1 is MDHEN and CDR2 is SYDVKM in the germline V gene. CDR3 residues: CASRDSPRETQYF. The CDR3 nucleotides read TGTGCCAGCAGGGACAGTCCGAGGGAGACCCAGTACTTC.

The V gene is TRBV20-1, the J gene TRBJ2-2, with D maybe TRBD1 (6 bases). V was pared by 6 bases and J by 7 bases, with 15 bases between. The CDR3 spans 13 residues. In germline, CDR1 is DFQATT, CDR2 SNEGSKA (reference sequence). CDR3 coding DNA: TGCAGTGCAGTTCGCCAGGGGAACGGGGAGCTGTTTTTT. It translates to CSAVRQGNGELFF.

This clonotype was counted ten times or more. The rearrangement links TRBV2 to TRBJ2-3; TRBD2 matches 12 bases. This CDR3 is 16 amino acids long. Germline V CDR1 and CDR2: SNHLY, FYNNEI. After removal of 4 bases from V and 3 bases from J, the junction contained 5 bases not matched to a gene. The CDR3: CASSGLAGERTDTQYF. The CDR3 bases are TGTGCCAGCAGTGGACTAGCGGGAGAACGAACAGATACGCAGTATTTT.

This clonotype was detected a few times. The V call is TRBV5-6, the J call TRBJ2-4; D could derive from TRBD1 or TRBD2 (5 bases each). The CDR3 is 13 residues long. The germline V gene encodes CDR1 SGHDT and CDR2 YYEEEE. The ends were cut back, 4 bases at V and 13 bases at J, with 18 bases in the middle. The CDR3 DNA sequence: TGTGCCAGCAGCCCACCTGGGGGTCGGTCCCAGTACTTC. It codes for CASSPPGGRSQYF.

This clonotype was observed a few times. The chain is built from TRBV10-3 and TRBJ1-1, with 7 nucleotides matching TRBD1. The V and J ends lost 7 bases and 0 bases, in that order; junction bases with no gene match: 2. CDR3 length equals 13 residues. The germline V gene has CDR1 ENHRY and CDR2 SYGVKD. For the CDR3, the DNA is TGTGCCATCACGGGACAGATGAACACTGAAGCTTTCTTT. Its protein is CAITGQMNTEAFF.

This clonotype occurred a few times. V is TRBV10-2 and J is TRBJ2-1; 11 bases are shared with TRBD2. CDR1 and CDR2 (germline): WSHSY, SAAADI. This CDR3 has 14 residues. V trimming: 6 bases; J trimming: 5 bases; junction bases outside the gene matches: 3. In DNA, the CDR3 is TGCGCCAGCAGGGGACTAGCGGAAAACAATGAGCAGTTCTTC. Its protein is CASRGLAENNEQFF.

CDR3 loop: CASSQFRGTYEQYF. For the CDR3, the DNA is TGTGCCAGCAGCCAATTCAGAGGTACCTACGAGCAGTACTTC. The rearrangement joins TRBV3-1 to TRBJ2-7; D gene unclear. The CDR3 runs 14 residues. V lost 2 bases and J lost 2, with 10 bases in between. Germline lookup yields CDR1 LGHDT and CDR2 YNNKEL (reference sequence).

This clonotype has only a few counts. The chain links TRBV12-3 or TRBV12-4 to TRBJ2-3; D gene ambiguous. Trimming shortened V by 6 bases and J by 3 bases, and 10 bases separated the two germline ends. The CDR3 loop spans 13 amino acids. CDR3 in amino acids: CASSPSETDTQYF. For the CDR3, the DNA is TGTGCCAGCAGCCCTAGTGAAACAGATACGCAGTATTTT.

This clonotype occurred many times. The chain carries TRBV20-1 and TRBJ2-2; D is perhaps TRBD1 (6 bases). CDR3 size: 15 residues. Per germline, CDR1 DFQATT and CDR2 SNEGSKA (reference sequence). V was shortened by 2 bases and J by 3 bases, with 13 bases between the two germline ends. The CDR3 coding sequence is TGCAGTGCTAGAACCCAGGGGTGGGACACCGGGGAGCTGTTTTTT. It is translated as CSARTQGWDTGELFF.

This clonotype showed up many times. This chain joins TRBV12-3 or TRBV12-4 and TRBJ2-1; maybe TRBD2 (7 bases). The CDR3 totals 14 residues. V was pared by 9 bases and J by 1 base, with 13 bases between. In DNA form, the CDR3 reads TGTGCCAGTAAACAGGGAGGGTCCTACAATGAGCAGTTCTTC. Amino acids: CASKQGGSYNEQFF.

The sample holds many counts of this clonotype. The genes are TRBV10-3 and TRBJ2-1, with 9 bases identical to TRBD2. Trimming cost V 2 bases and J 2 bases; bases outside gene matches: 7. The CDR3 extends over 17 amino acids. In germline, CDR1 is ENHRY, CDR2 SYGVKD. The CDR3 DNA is TGTGCCATCAGTGAGATGTCTAGCGGGACTACCTACAATGAGCAGTTCTTC. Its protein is CAISEMSSGTTYNEQFF.

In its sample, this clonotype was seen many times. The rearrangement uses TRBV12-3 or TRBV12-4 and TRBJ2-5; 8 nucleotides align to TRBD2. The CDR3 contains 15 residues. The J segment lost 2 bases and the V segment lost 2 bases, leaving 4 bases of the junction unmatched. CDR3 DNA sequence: TGTGCCAGCAGTTTACAGCGGGGGCCGCAAGAGACCCAGTACTTC. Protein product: CASSLQRGPQETQYF.